The 31 T cell receptor beta chains in this list originate from one sample, sequenced in a study of blood T cell repertoires in COVID-19. Clones were read by immunoSEQ multiplex PCR, and TCRdb kept only the in-frame ones, dropping some. The repertoire has under 40,000 clones, about 85% of them found once; the top ten carry roughly 14%. Sequenced: peripheral blood. The receptors here all came from a human donor with acute or convalescent COVID-19. The donor label of this sample is uncertain.

The chain carries TRBV7-8 and TRBJ1-3; D is unresolved. The V end lost 0 bases, the J end lost 0 bases, and 9 bases lay between the germline ends. The V gene's germline CDR1 is SGHVS and CDR2 FQNEAQ. This CDR3 has 16 amino acids. The CDR3 DNA reads as TGTGCCAGCAGCTTAGCAAACTATTACTCTGGAAACACCATATATTTT. Protein sequence: CASSLANYYSGNTIYF.

The genes are TRBV20-1 and TRBJ1-2, with D uncertain. The CDR3 consists of 12 residues. Trimming stripped 3 bases from V and 3 bases from J, with 8 bases between. CDR1 DFQATT and CDR2 SNEGSKA come from the germline V gene (reference sequence). CDR3 coding DNA: TGCAGTGCTAGTCGGAGTTACTATGGCTACACCTTC. The encoded protein is CSASRSYYGYTF.

V is TRBV24-1 and J is TRBJ1-4; unclear D gene. The germline CDR1 and CDR2 sequences are KGHDR and SFDVKD. V was clipped by 2 bases and J by 7 bases, with 13 bases between them. This CDR3 has 15 residues. CDR3 in amino acids: CATSDSEALGEKLFF. The CDR3 nucleotides read TGTGCCACCAGTGATTCTGAGGCCCTTGGTGAAAAACTGTTTTTT.

J is TRBJ2-1 and V is TRBV7-9; D possibly corresponds to TRBD2 (5 bases). The germline V and J ends were trimmed by 1 base and 6 bases, with 7 bases remaining between them. CDR1 and CDR2 (germline): SEHNR, FQNEAQ (reference sequence). This CDR3 is built from 13 residues. In DNA form, the CDR3 reads TGTGCCAGCAGCTTAGAGACTACCAATGAGCAGTTCTTC. It codes for CASSLETTNEQFF.

This CDR3 is CASSQQGTNEKLFF. The CDR3 DNA follows: TGTGCCAGCAGTCAACAGGGTACTAATGAAAAACTGTTTTTT. The chain couples TRBV28 to TRBJ1-4, with D possibly being TRBD1 (6 bases). The CDR3 contains 14 residues. Germline assignment: CDR1 MDHEN and CDR2 SYDVKM. Trimming removed 5 bases from V and 2 bases from J, with 9 bases in between.

Here the CDR3 reads CASSLSGDSAEAFF. For the CDR3, the DNA is TGTGCCAGCAGTCTCTCTGGGGACAGCGCTGAAGCTTTCTTT. The genes are TRBV6-5 and TRBJ1-1, with 7 bases identical to TRBD1. This CDR3 comprises 14 residues. J was trimmed by 6 bases and V by 5 bases; bases with no gene match: 9. CDR1 is MNHEY, CDR2 SVGAGI, per germline.

This clone counts as medium-sized. The genes are TRBV7-2 and TRBJ2-6; 10 bases map to TRBD1. The CDR3 is 17 amino acids. The germline CDR1 and CDR2 sequences are SGHTA and FQGNSA. V trimming: 5 bases; J trimming: 4 bases; junction bases outside the gene matches: 8. The DNA for the CDR3 is TGTGCCAGCAGCCGGGGACAGGGGCGTTACGGGGCCAACGTCCTGACTTTC. Translated, it gives CASSRGQGRYGANVLTF.

The rearrangement joins TRBV10-3 to TRBJ1-4, with D uncertain. The CDR3 extends over 14 amino acids. Germline V gives CDR1 ENHRY, CDR2 SYGVKD. Trimming pared 10 bases from V and 8 bases from J, leaving 20 bases between. CDR3 region: CATSQGTESEKLFF. The CDR3 DNA follows: TGTGCCACCTCTCAAGGAACAGAGTCGGAAAAACTGTTTTTT.

The chain uses TRBV7-3 and TRBJ2-1; 7 bases agree with TRBD2. This CDR3 is 15 amino acids long. Germline-derived CDR1 and CDR2 are SGHTA and FQGTGA. V trimming: 1 base; J trimming: 4 bases; junction bases outside the gene matches: 4. CDR3: CASSLRGLPYNEQFF. The CDR3 DNA reads as TGTGCCAGCAGCTTAAGGGGACTACCGTACAATGAGCAGTTCTTC.

The chain carries TRBV7-6 and TRBJ2-1, with 7 nucleotides matching TRBD2. Germline loops: CDR1 SGHVS, CDR2 FNYEAQ. The CDR3 covers 15 residues. V shed 1 base and J 6 bases; nucleotides not matched to a gene: 6. The CDR3 sequence is CASSLVAGEGNEQFF. DNA of the CDR3: TGTGCCAGCAGCTTAGTCGCGGGAGAAGGCAATGAGCAGTTCTTC. Based on the CDR3 plus reference TRBV7-6 and TRBJ2-1, the full variable domain is GAGVSQSPRYKVTKRGQDVALRCDPISGHVSLYWYRQALGQGPEFLTYFNYEAQQDKSGLPNDRFSAERPEGSISTLTIQRTEQRDSAMYRCASSLVAGEGNEQFFGPGTRLTVL.

The J gene is TRBJ2-1, the V gene TRBV11-2, with D maybe TRBD1 (6 bases). Germline lookup yields CDR1 SGHAT and CDR2 FQNNGV. Trimming removed 3 bases from V and 6 bases from J, with 12 bases in between. CDR3 size: 14 residues. The CDR3: CASSFSTGPNEQFF. As DNA, the CDR3 is TGTGCCAGCAGCTTCTCGACAGGACCCAATGAGCAGTTCTTC. The complete variable domain, with remaining parts taken from reference TRBV11-2 and TRBJ2-1, reads EAGVAQSPRYKIIEKRQSVAFWCNPISGHATLYWYQQILGQGPKLLIQFQNNGVVDDSQLPKDRFSAERLKGVDSTLKIQPAKLEDSAVYLCASSFSTGPNEQFFGPGTRLTVL.

CDR3 protein: CATSGDNSYEQYF. The CDR3, as DNA: TGTGCCACCAGTGGGGACAACTCCTACGAGCAGTACTTC. The rearrangement joins TRBV24-1 to TRBJ2-7; tentatively, D is TRBD1 (6 bases). The germline gives CDR1 KGHDR, CDR2 SFDVKD. The ends were cut back, 5 bases at V and 0 bases at J, with 7 bases in the middle. The CDR3 has 13 residues.

The CDR3 bases are TGTGCCAGCAGCCCTGTGGGCTGGACAGCGGTTGAAAAACTGTTTTTT. This sequence encodes CASSPVGWTAVEKLFF. This chain links TRBV28 with TRBJ1-4, with TRBD1 as a possible D gene (6 bases). Trimming stripped 6 bases from V and 7 bases from J, with 21 bases between. From germline, CDR1 is MDHEN and CDR2 SYDVKM. CDR3 size: 16 residues.

The gene calls are TRBV11-3 and TRBJ2-3; TRBD1 agrees at 8 bases. This CDR3 region has 15 residues. The V gene's germline CDR1 is SGHNT and CDR2 YENEEA. The V and J ends lost 7 bases and 4 bases, in that order; junction bases with no gene match: 10. This CDR3 is CASTRGQGAADTQYF. The CDR3 coding sequence is TGTGCCAGCACCCGCGGTCAGGGGGCCGCAGATACGCAGTATTTT.

This chain joins TRBV7-8 and TRBJ2-1; 13 bases align to TRBD2. V lost 2 bases, J lost 6 bases, and 4 bases stayed unmatched. Germline loops: CDR1 SGHVS, CDR2 FQNEAQ. This CDR3 spans 16 amino acids. CDR3 sequence reads: CASSLTGLAGFNEQFF. The CDR3 DNA reads as TGTGCCAGCAGCTTAACGGGACTAGCGGGGTTCAATGAGCAGTTCTTC. Looking up the rest from reference TRBV7-8 and TRBJ2-1 gives the full variable domain: GAGVSQSPRYKVAKRGQDVALRCDPISGHVSLFWYQQALGQGPEFLTYFQNEAQLDKSGLPSDRFFAERPEGSVSTLKIQRTQQEDSAVYLCASSLTGLAGFNEQFFGPGTRLTVL.

The genes are TRBV29-1 and TRBJ1-2; D perhaps matches TRBD1 (6 bases). The germline V and J ends were trimmed by 7 bases and 6 bases, with 18 bases remaining between them. The CDR3 spans 13 residues. The germline gives CDR1 SQVTM, CDR2 ANQGSEA. The DNA of the CDR3 is TGCAGCGCCCCGGACAGCCCCTTCGATGGCTACACCTTC. Residues: CSAPDSPFDGYTF.

The chain recombines TRBV12-3 or TRBV12-4 with TRBJ1-1, with TRBD1 as a possible D gene (6 bases). V dropped 1 base and J dropped 4 bases, with 7 bases sitting between them. The CDR3 spans 13 residues. The CDR3 reads CASSLEGGTEAFF. For the CDR3, the DNA is TGTGCCAGCAGTTTAGAAGGGGGCACTGAAGCTTTCTTT.

This chain connects TRBV7-2 to TRBJ2-7, with TRBD2 as a possible D gene (5 bases). The CDR3 is made up of 13 amino acids. V was pared by 2 bases and J by 4 bases, with 9 bases between. CDR1 SGHTA and CDR2 FQGNSA come from the germline V gene. The CDR3 nucleotides read TGTGCCAGCAGCTTATTCGGACTGTACGAGCAGTACTTC. It translates to CASSLFGLYEQYF.

The rearrangement joins TRBV28 to TRBJ1-5; TRBD1 matches at 10 bases. This CDR3 has 15 residues. Germline CDR1 is MDHEN and CDR2 is SYDVKM. V shed 6 bases and J 4 bases; nucleotides not matched to a gene: 6. The CDR3 nucleotides are TGTGCCAGCAGGGGACAGGGGAAAGGGAATCAGCCCCAGCATTTT. It translates to CASRGQGKGNQPQHF.

The rearrangement uses TRBV29-1 and TRBJ1-4; 9 bases agree with TRBD1. The CDR3 is made up of 11 amino acids. Trimming cost V 5 bases and J 10 bases; bases outside gene matches: 2. Germline V lookup: CDR1 SQVTM, CDR2 ANQGSEA. CDR3: CSVPTGGKLFF. The CDR3 DNA reads as TGCAGCGTTCCGACAGGGGGAAAACTGTTTTTT.

The rearrangement uses TRBV28 and TRBJ2-1; 11 bases agree with TRBD2. Germline CDR1 reads MDHEN; CDR2 reads SYDVKM. The trim removed 4 bases at V and 4 bases at J, leaving 3 bases unmatched. This CDR3 is built from 15 residues. CDR3 DNA sequence: TGTGCCAGCAGTTCCGGGACTAGCGGTTACAATGAGCAGTTCTTC. Translated, it gives CASSSGTSGYNEQFF.

V usage is TRBV6-1 and J usage is TRBJ1-1; weak D call: TRBD1 (6 bases). The CDR3 length is 15 residues. V dropped 3 bases and J dropped 1 base, with 12 bases sitting between them. Germline V gene data show CDR1 as MNHNS and CDR2 as SASEGT. Written as DNA, the CDR3 is TGTGCCAGCAGTGATCTAGGGACACCGAACACTGAAGCTTTCTTT. Amino acids: CASSDLGTPNTEAFF.

The J gene is TRBJ1-4, the V gene TRBV5-1; D ambiguous. V was trimmed by 1 base and J by 5 bases, leaving 12 bases between them. Per germline, CDR1 SGHRS and CDR2 YFSETQ. This CDR3 spans 15 amino acids. The CDR3 region has the DNA TGCGCCAGCAGCTTGCTCGGGGTCGGAAATGAAAAACTGTTTTTT. Translation gives CASSLLGVGNEKLFF. Together with reference TRBV5-1 and TRBJ1-4, the CDR3 gives the full variable domain: KAGVTQTPRYLIKTRGQQVTLSCSPISGHRSVSWYQQTPGQGLQFLFEYFSETQRNKGNFPGRFSGRQFSNSRSEMNVSTLELGDSALYLCASSLLGVGNEKLFFGSGTQLSVL.

This chain joins TRBV7-9 and TRBJ1-4; D perhaps matches TRBD1 (5 bases). V lost 5 bases, J lost 8 bases, and 18 bases lay in between. Germline V gives CDR1 SEHNR, CDR2 FQNEAQ (reference sequence). This CDR3 has 15 residues. CDR3 residues: CASSGGTADFEKLFF. Here the CDR3 DNA reads TGTGCCAGCAGCGGAGGGACGGCAGATTTCGAAAAACTGTTTTTT.

The chain is built from TRBV28 and TRBJ1-6; the D gene is possibly TRBD1 (5 bases). Trimming cost V 9 bases and J 0 bases, with 9 bases left between them. The V gene's germline CDR1 is MDHEN and CDR2 SYDVKM. This CDR3 has 14 residues. In nucleotides, the CDR3 is TGTGCCAGTCGACAGAGCTCCTATAATTCACCCCTCCACTTT. This codes for CASRQSSYNSPLHF. The variable domain in full, completed from reference TRBV28 and TRBJ1-6, reads DVKVTQSSRYLVKRTGEKVFLECVQDMDHENMFWYRQDPGLGLRLIYFSYDVKMKEKGDIPEGYSVSREKKERFSLILESASTNQTSMYLCASRQSSYNSPLHFGNGTRLTVT.

The chain uses TRBV12-3 or TRBV12-4 and TRBJ1-1; 8 nucleotides line up with TRBD1. This CDR3 spans 13 amino acids. Unmatched junction bases numbered 6, after V lost 6 bases and J lost 6 bases. CDR3 residues: CASSPQQGAEAFF. CDR3 DNA sequence: TGTGCCAGCAGCCCTCAACAGGGGGCTGAAGCTTTCTTT.

This rearrangement joins TRBV20-1 to TRBJ2-1, with TRBD2 matching over 10 bases. Germline CDR1 is DFQATT and CDR2 is SNEGSKA (reference sequence). J gave up 8 bases and V 3 bases, and 7 bases lay outside the gene matches. The CDR3 extends over 14 amino acids. Here the CDR3 DNA reads TGCAGTGCTAGTTCTAGCGGGAGTGTGGATGAGCAGTTCTTC. Translated: CSASSSGSVDEQFF.

This chain joins TRBV7-9 and TRBJ1-1; maybe TRBD1 (5 bases). This CDR3 has 13 residues. The germline V gene has CDR1 SEHNR and CDR2 FQNEAQ (reference sequence). V was pared by 2 bases and J by 3 bases, with 7 bases between. Here the CDR3 DNA reads TGTGCCAGCAGCTTATTAGGGGACACTGAAGCTTTCTTT. Translation gives CASSLLGDTEAFF.

This clone was seen a handful of times. The CDR3 loop reads CASSQDTSGGSYNEQFF. For the CDR3, the DNA is TGCGCCAGCAGCCAAGATACTAGCGGGGGCTCCTACAATGAGCAGTTCTTC. The chain employs TRBV4-1 and TRBJ2-1; 11 nucleotides line up with TRBD2. The length of the CDR3 is 17 residues. V shed 0 bases and J 0 bases; nucleotides not matched to a gene: 1. Germline CDR1 is MGHRA and CDR2 is YSYEKL.

This chain joins TRBV6-5 and TRBJ1-1; TRBD1 aligns across 7 bases. Looked up from germline, CDR1 is MNHEY and CDR2 is SVGAGI. V lost 11 bases to trimming and J lost 3 bases; unmatched junction nucleotides: 6. The CDR3 extends over 12 amino acids. In DNA form, the CDR3 reads TGTGCCGTCCTGACAGGGCACACTGAAGCTTTCTTT. Its translation is CAVLTGHTEAFF.

J is TRBJ2-6 and V is TRBV27; perhaps TRBD1 as D (6 bases). The CDR3 totals 14 residues. Germline CDR1 reads MNHEY; CDR2 reads SMNVEV (reference sequence). Between the trimmed V and J ends, which lost 7 bases and 4 bases, there was a span of 11 bases. The CDR3 sequence is CASTAGVGANVLTF. In DNA, the CDR3 is TGTGCCAGCACCGCAGGGGTCGGGGCCAACGTCCTGACTTTC.